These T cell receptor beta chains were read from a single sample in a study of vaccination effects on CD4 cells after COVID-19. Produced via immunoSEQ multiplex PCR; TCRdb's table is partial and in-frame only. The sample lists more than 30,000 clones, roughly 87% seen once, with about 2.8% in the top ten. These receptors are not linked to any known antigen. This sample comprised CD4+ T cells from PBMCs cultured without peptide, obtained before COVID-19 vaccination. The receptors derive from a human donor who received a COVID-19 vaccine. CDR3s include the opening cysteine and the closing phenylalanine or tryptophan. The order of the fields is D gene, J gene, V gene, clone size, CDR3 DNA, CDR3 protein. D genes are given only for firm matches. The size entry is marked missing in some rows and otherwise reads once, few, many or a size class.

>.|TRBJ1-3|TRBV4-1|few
TGCGCCAGCAGCCAGGTTTCTGGAAACACCATATATTTT
CASSQVSGNTIYF
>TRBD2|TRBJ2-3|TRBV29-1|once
TGCAGCGTTGAGGCTAGCGGGGGGCCCCCAGATACGCAGTATTTT
CSVEASGGPPDTQYF
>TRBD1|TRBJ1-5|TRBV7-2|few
TGTGCCAGCAGCGGTGGGGACAGGGGATGGCCCCAGCATTTT
CASSGGDRGWPQHF
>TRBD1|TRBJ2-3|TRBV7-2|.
TGTGCCAGCAGCTTAGGGACAGGGGAAACGCAGTATTTT
CASSLGTGETQYF
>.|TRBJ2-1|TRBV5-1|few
TGCGCCAGCAGCTTGGGCTGGGTACGAAATGAGCAGTTCTTC
CASSLGWVRNEQFF
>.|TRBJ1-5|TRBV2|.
TGTGCCAGCAGTGGGGGCTGGGGCAATCAGCCCCAGCATTTT
CASSGGWGNQPQHF
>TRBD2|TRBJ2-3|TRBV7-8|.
TGTGCCAGCAGCCCGAACCCGACTAGCTGGGGCACAGATACGCAGTATTTT
CASSPNPTSWGTDTQYF
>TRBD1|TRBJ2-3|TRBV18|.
TGTGCCAGCTCACCTGCGGGACAGGGCTCAGATACGCAGTATTTT
CASSPAGQGSDTQYF
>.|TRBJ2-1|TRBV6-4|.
TGTGCCAGCAGTGACTCGACAACGGTAAAGGATGAGCAGTTCTTC
CASSDSTTVKDEQFF
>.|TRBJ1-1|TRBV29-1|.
TGCAGCGTTGTAGAGCAGACGAACACTGAAGCTTTCTTT
CSVVEQTNTEAFF
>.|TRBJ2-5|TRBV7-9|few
TGTGCCAGCATCCGGGGTGTGGGAGAGACCCAGTACTTC
CASIRGVGETQYF
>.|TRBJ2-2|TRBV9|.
TGTGCCAGCAGCACACGGAGCAGTAGGAACACCGGGGAGCTGTTTTTT
CASSTRSSRNTGELFF
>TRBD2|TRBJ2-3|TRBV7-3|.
TGTGCCAGCAGCTACTCACCAACTAGCGGGGGGGCTGATACGCAGTATTTT
CASSYSPTSGGADTQYF
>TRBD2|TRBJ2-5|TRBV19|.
TGTGCCAGTAGTATGAGGGCTAGCGGGGGTAAGATGACGACCCAGTACTTC
CASSMRASGGKMTTQYF
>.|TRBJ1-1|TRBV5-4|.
TGTGCCAGCAGCCACGGGGGGGCCCTGAACACTGAAGCTTTCTTT
CASSHGGALNTEAFF
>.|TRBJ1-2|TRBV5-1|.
TGCGCCAGCTCTCCGGGGGACCCAAACTATGGCTACACCTTC
CASSPGDPNYGYTF
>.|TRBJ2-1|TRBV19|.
TGTGCCAGTAGCAAAACCCCGGAGTACAATGAGCAGTTCTTC
CASSKTPEYNEQFF
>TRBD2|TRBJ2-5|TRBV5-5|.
TGTGCCAGCAGCCCACGGACTAGTGAGGGAGAGACCCAGTACTTC
CASSPRTSEGETQYF
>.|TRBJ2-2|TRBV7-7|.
TGTGCCAGCAGCTTGGATGGGACCGGGGAGCTGTTTTTT
CASSLDGTGELFF